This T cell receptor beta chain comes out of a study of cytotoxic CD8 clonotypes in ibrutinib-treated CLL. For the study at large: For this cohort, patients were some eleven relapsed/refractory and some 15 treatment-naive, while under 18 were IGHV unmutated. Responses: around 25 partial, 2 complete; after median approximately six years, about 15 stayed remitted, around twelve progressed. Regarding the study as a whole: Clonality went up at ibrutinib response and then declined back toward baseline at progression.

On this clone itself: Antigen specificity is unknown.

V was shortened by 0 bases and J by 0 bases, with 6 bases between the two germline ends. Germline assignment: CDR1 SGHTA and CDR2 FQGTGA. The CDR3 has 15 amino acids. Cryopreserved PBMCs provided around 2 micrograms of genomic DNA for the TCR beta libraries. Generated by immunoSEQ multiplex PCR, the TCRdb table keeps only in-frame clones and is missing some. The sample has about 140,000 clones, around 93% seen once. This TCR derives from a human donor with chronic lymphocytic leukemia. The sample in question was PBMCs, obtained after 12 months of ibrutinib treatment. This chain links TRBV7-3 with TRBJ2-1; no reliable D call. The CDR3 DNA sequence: TGTGCCAGCAGCTTAACATTCGGCTCCTACAATGAGCAGTTCTTC. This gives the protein CASSLTFGSYNEQFF.